These 21 T cell receptor beta chains came from one sample sequenced in a study of identical twins. One entry per CDR3 protein results from TCRdb running MiXCR on the 5' RACE reads. The sample records 1.5 million or so distinct CDR3 sequences, more than 30% being singletons. Sequences were obtained from cord blood. The origin of the receptors is a newborn girl in good health.

This clonotype has a handful of counts. This sequence joins TRBV5-1 and TRBJ2-1, with 7 nucleotides matching TRBD2. CDR1 and CDR2 from the germline V gene are SGHRS and YFSETQ. The length of the CDR3 is 13 residues. V lost 6 bases to trimming and J lost 6 bases; unmatched junction nucleotides: 6. DNA of the CDR3: TGCGCCAGCACGGGACTATATCCCAATGAGCAGTTCTTC. Translating gives CASTGLYPNEQFF.

There are a few counts of this clonotype. This chain joins TRBV5-1 and TRBJ1-2; D is perhaps TRBD1 (6 bases). V was cut by 3 bases and J by 8 bases, with 14 bases left in between. CDR1 and CDR2 from the germline V gene are SGHRS and YFSETQ. The CDR3 covers 13 residues. Here the CDR3 DNA reads TGCGCCAGCAGCTCCTCAGACAGGAGCGGCTACACCTTC. Protein: CASSSSDRSGYTF.

This clonotype appeared once. Sequence at one end of the junction differs from germline and may be a read error. The chain recombines TRBV7-9 with TRBJ2-2; tentatively, D is TRBD2 (6 bases). Germline V gene lookup returns CDR1 SEHNR and CDR2 FQNEAQ (reference sequence). The CDR3 runs 12 residues. The CDR3 reads CASNPDTGGLFF. In nucleotides, the CDR3 is TGTGCCAGCAATCCGGACACCGGGGGGCTGTTTTTT.

The chain employs TRBV12-1 and TRBJ2-3; the tabulated D call, TRBD2, remains unverified against the DNA. TRBV12-1 is reported as a pseudogene. CDR3 length: 15 amino acids. CDR3 coding DNA: TGTGCCAGCAGAACCGGACTAGCGGGAGAAGATACGCAGTATTTT. It translates to CASRTGLAGEDTQYF.

Concerning this clonotype itself: Germline and junction disagree at one end, which may indicate a read error. The V gene is TRBV24-1, the J gene TRBJ2-3, with D perhaps matching TRBD2 (5 bases). This CDR3 has 16 amino acids. Germline-derived CDR1 and CDR2 are KGHDR and SFDVKD. The CDR3 sequence is CATSDFRRTSTDTQYF. Here the CDR3 DNA reads TGTGCAACCAGTGATTTCCGGCGGACTAGCACAGATACGCAGTATTTT.

This clonotype has more than one count but fewer than ten. The chain couples TRBV20-1 to TRBJ2-7, with a weak D call TRBD2 (6 bases). The V gene lost 0 bases and the J gene lost 0 bases, with 12 bases spanning the gap. CDR1 DFQATT and CDR2 SNEGSKA come from the germline V gene (reference sequence). The length of the CDR3 is 15 residues. The CDR3 sequence is CSARDGGFPSYEQYF. CDR3 nucleotides: TGCAGTGCTAGAGATGGGGGGTTCCCCTCCTACGAGCAGTACTTC.

A few counts support this clonotype. The V and J genes are TRBV12-3 or TRBV12-4 and TRBJ2-4; D might be TRBD1 or TRBD2, each matching 5 bases. V lost 5 bases to trimming and J lost 13 bases, with 18 bases between them. The CDR3 has 13 residues. CDR3 nucleotide sequence: TGTGCCAGCAGTCCAGGACGTCGAGGGGAGCAGTACTTC. Its protein is CASSPGRRGEQYF.

This clonotype was found a few times. The CDR3 DNA follows: TGTGCCAGCTCACCATATAGAGGGCTGAGGGATGGCTACACCTTC. Translated: CASSPYRGLRDGYTF. The V call is TRBV18, the J call TRBJ1-2; D remains ambiguous. Per the germline V gene, CDR1 is KGHSH and CDR2 is LQKENI. V lost 2 bases and J lost 6, with 16 bases in between. This CDR3 has 15 amino acids. The entire variable domain, with the rest obtained from reference TRBV18 and TRBJ1-2, is as follows: NAGVMQNPRHLVRRRGQEARLRCSPMKGHSHVYWYRQLPEEGLKFMVYLQKENIIDESGMPKERFSAEFPKEGPSILRIQQVVRGDSAAYFCASSPYRGLRDGYTFGSGTRLTVV.

The chain recombines TRBV12-3 or TRBV12-4 with TRBJ2-7, with TRBD1 as a possible D gene (6 bases). V gave up 6 bases and J gave up 3 bases, with 18 bases separating them. The CDR3 totals 15 residues. Here the CDR3 reads CASSHNGRGYYEQYF. CDR3 coding DNA: TGTGCCAGCAGCCATAATGGCAGGGGCTACTACGAGCAGTACTTC.

The chain recombines TRBV20-1 with TRBJ2-5; D is unresolved. The V and J ends lost 6 bases and 2 bases respectively, with 10 bases between them. Germline lookup yields CDR1 DFQATT and CDR2 SNEGSKA (reference sequence). The length of the CDR3 is 12 residues. As DNA, the CDR3 is TGCAGTGCCCTGGGCATTCAAGAGACCCAGTACTTC. It specifies CSALGIQETQYF.

This clonotype was picked up one time. V and J are TRBV27 and TRBJ1-5; TRBD1 might be the D (5 bases). The CDR3 sequence is 16 residues long. Germline assignment: CDR1 MNHEY and CDR2 SMNVEV (reference sequence). Deletions cut 5 bases from V and 3 bases from J, with 17 bases between. The CDR3 loop reads CASSPTGDGYNQPQHF. The CDR3 DNA follows: TGTGCCAGCAGTCCAACCGGGGACGGATACAATCAGCCCCAGCATTTT.

To note about this clonotype: A much larger clone lies a single base off, so this may be a read error. This chain connects TRBV3-1 to TRBJ2-4, with D hard to call. Per germline, CDR1 LGHDT and CDR2 YNNKEL (reference sequence). CDR3 length: 13 amino acids. CDR3 loop: CASSPSSKHIQYF. For the CDR3, the DNA is TGTGCCAGCAGCCCCTCTTCCAAACACATTCAGTACTTC. The full variable domain, its missing parts supplied by reference TRBV3-1 and TRBJ2-4, is DTAVSQTPKYLVTQMGNDKSIKCEQNLGHDTMYWYKQDSKKFLKIMFSYNNKELIINETVPNRFSPKSPDKAHLNLHINSLELGDSAVYFCASSPSSKHIQYFGAGTRLSVL.

The chain links TRBV20-1 to TRBJ1-2; D might be TRBD1 (6 bases). The CDR3 consists of 15 residues. Per germline, CDR1 DFQATT and CDR2 SNEGSKA (reference sequence). With 6 bases removed from V and 4 bases from J, the gap between germline ends came to 21 bases. In nucleotides, the CDR3 is TGCAGTGCCCTAGGGGGGGTTGAATCCCTCTATGGCTACACCTTC. Translation gives CSALGGVESLYGYTF.

The chain has TRBV2 and TRBJ1-4, with D unresolved. Trimming cost V 7 bases and J 8 bases, with 20 bases left between them. The length of the CDR3 is 15 residues. Germline V lookup: CDR1 SNHLY, CDR2 FYNNEI. The CDR3 DNA reads as TGTGCCAGCATTCTCTCGGGTCTTTTGACGGAAAAACTGTTTTTT. It codes for CASILSGLLTEKLFF.

CDR3 amino acids: CASSQETGAPHGYTF. The DNA of the CDR3 is TGTGCCAGCAGCCAAGAGACGGGGGCCCCACATGGCTACACCTTC. The rearrangement uses TRBV4-2 and TRBJ1-2, with D perhaps TRBD1 (6 bases). CDR3 size: 15 residues. The ends were cut back, 0 bases at V and 6 bases at J, with 14 bases in the middle. Germline V gene sequence: CDR1 LGHNA, CDR2 YNFKEQ.

Only a few counts were recorded for this clonotype. The chain carries TRBV27 and TRBJ1-1; D unresolved. Between the trimmed V and J ends, which lost 8 bases and 0 bases, there was a span of 13 bases. The V gene's germline CDR1 is MNHEY and CDR2 SMNVEV (reference sequence). There are 14 residues in the CDR3. CDR3 sequence (DNA): TGTGCCAGCTCCCCCATAGGGATGAACACTGAAGCTTTCTTT. Amino acid sequence: CASSPIGMNTEAFF.

V is TRBV20-1 and J is TRBJ1-1, with D possibly being TRBD1 (5 bases). With 0 bases removed from V and 0 bases from J, the gap between germline ends came to 8 bases. The V gene's germline CDR1 is DFQATT and CDR2 SNEGSKA (reference sequence). CDR3 length: 14 amino acids. This CDR3 is CSARDQGLNTEAFF. In DNA form, the CDR3 reads TGCAGTGCTAGAGATCAGGGTTTGAACACTGAAGCTTTCTTT.

The chain combines TRBV20-1 with TRBJ2-7; possibly TRBD1 or TRBD2 for D (5 bases each). V was trimmed by 7 bases and J by 3 bases, leaving 19 bases between them. In germline, CDR1 is DFQATT, CDR2 SNEGSKA (reference sequence). This CDR3 region has 14 residues. DNA of the CDR3: TGCAGTGTTCCTGGGGACCCCTCCTTCTACGAGCAGTACTTC. This translates into CSVPGDPSFYEQYF.

This clonotype was seen at least ten times. Mismatch with germline at one junction end may stem from a read error. V is TRBV18 and J is TRBJ2-7, with D perhaps matching TRBD1 (6 bases). The CDR3 runs to 13 residues. Per germline, CDR1 KGHSH and CDR2 LQKENI. In DNA form, the CDR3 reads TGCGCCAGCAGCCCCCGGGACACCTACGAGCAGTACTTC. Translated: CASSPRDTYEQYF.

The chain joins TRBV7-2 to TRBJ2-3; D is possibly TRBD1 or TRBD2 (5 bases each). Germline CDR1 reads SGHTA; CDR2 reads FQGNSA. Trimming shortened V by 4 bases and J by 4 bases, and 15 bases separated the two germline ends. The CDR3 is 15 residues long. CDR3 in amino acids: CASSSASVGADTQYF. CDR3 nucleotide sequence: TGTGCCAGCAGCTCCGCCTCCGTGGGGGCAGATACGCAGTATTTT.

The genes are TRBV6-2 or TRBV6-3 and TRBJ1-2, with D unresolved. This CDR3 contains 14 residues. Looked up from germline, CDR1 is MNHEY and CDR2 is SVGEGT. Deletions cut 2 bases from V and 2 bases from J, with 9 bases between. CDR3 DNA sequence: TGTGCCAGCAGTTACAGGGCCACGAACTATGGCTACACCTTC. Amino acids: CASSYRATNYGYTF.